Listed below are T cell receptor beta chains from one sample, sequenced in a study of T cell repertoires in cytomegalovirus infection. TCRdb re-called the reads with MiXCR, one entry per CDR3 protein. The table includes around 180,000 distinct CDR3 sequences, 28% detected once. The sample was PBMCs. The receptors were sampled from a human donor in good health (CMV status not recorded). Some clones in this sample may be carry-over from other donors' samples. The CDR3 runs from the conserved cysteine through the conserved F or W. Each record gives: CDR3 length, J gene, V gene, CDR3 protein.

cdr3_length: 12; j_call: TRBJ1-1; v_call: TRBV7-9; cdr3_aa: CASSQGDTEAFF
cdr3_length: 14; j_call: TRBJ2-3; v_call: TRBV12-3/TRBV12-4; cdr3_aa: CASSSPPGTDTQYF
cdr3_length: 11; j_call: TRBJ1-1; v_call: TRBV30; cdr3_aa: CAWTSSTEAFF
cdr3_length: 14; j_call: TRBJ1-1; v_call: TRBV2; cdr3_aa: CASRTGTINTEAFF
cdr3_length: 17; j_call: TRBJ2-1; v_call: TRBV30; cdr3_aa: CAWSGASGGAGYNELFF
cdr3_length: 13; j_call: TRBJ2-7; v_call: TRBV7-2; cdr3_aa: CASSYLTGGEQYF
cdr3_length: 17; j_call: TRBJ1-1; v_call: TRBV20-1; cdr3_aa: CSARDLGRGGLNTEAFF
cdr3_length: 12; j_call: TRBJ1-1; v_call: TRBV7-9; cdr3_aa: CASSLERDEAFF
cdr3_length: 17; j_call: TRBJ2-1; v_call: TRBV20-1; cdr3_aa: CSARDLAGATLGNEQFF
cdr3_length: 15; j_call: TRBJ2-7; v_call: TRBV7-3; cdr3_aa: CASSSQGHTTYEQYF
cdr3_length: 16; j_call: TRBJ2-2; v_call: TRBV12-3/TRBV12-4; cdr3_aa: CASSLWTGFDTGELFF
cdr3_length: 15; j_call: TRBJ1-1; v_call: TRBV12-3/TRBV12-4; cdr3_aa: CASSSGQGSFTEAFF
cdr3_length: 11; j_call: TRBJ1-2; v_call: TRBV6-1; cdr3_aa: CAGTELDGYTF
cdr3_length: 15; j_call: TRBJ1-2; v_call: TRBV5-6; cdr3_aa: CASSQQPSGLWGYTF
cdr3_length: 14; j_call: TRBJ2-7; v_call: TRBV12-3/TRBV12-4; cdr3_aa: CASRPGQGSYEQYF
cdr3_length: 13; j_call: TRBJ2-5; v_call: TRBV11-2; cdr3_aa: CASSSQGPETQYF
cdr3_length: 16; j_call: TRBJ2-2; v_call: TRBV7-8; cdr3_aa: CASSLTGTSGVGELFF
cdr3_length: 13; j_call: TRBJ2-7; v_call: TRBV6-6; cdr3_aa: CASSGGQGNEQYF
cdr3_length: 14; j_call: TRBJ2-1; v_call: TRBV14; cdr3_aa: CASSGLHSYNEQFF
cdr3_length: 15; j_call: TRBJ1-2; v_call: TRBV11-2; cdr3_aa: CASSLGNSANYGYTF
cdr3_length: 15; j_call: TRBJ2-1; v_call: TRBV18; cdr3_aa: CASSPRRETYNEQFF
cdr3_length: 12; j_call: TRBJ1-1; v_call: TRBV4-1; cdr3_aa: CASSQGGSEAFF
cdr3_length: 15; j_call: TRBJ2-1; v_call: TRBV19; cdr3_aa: CASRSDRSSYNEQFF
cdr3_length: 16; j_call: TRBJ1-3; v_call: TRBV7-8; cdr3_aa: CASSPYRVRSGNTIYF
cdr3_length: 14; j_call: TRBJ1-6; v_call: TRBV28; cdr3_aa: CASSGGQGISPLHF
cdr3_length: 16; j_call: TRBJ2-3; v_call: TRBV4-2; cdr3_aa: CASSIQPSPSTDTQYF
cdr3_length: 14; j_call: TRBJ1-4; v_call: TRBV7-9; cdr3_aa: CASSSGTGNEKLFF
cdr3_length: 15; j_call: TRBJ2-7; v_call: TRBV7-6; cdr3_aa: CASSGPRQGRGEQYF
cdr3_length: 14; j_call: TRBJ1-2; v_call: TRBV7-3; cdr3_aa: CASSPTGGNDGYTF
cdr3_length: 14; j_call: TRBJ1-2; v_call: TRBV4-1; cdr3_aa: CASSQVGQEDGYTF
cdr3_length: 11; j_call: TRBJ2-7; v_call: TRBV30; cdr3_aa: CASQEGYEQYF
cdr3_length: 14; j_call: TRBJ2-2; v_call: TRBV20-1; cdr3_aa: CSARAGGNTGELFF
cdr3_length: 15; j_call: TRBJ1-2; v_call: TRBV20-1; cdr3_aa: CSARAMTGAAGGYTF
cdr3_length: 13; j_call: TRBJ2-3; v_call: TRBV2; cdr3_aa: CASTDQRGDTQYF
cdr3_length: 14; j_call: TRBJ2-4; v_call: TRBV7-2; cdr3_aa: CASSSGFGKNIQYF
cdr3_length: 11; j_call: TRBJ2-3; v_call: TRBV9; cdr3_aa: CASSATDTQYF
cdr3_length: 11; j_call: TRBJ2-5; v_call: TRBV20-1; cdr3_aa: CSARFAEGQYF
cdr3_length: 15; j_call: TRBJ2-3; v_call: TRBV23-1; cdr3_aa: CASRHRDRDTDTQYF
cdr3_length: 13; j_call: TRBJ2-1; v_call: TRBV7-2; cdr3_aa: CASSSPTVGEQFF
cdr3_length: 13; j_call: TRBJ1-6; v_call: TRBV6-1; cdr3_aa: CAGQDIYNSPLHF
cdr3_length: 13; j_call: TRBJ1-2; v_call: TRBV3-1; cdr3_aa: CASSQSGGYGYTF
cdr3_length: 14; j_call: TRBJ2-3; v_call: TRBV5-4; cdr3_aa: CASSLEQGTDTQYF
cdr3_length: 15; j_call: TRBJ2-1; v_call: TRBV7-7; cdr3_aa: CASSLNSGEHNEQFF
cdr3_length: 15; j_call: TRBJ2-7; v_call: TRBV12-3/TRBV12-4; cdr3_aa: CASRETSGGFAEQYF
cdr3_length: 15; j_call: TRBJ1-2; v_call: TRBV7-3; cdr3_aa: CASSRGTGADYGYTF
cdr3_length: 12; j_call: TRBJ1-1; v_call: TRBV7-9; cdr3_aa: CASSFKGTEAFF
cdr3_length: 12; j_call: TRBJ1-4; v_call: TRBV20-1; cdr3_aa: CSASRQDEKLFF
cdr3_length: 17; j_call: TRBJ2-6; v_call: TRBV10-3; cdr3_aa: CAISEGGTSSGANVLTF
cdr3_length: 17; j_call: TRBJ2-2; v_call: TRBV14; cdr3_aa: CASSQDYGTANTGELFF
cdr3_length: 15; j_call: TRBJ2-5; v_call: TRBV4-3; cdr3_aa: CASSQGSVGGETQYF
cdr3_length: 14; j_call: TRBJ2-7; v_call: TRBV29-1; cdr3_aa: CSVERAGTEYEQYF
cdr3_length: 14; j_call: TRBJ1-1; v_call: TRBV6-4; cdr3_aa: CACSYSGARTEAFF
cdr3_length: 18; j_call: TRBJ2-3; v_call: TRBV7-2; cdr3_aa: CASSLEMDLTQETDTQYF
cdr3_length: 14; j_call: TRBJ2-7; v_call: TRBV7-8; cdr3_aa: CASSSSSGTGEQYF